This TCR beta chain was captured in a study of CD8+ T cells in alopecia areata. Study-wide findings and caveats: Higher clonality than in normal scalp was seen in lesional scalp, especially alopecia totalis/universalis.

The junction had 16 bases not matched to a gene; V was cut back by 4 bases and J by 9 bases. This CDR3 region has 17 residues. Germline V gene sequence: CDR1 SGHTA, CDR2 FQGNSA. Details on this clone: Its specificity is unknown.

In each case, RNA was isolated and then reverse transcribed into cDNA as the sequencing template. Only in-frame clones appear in the TCRdb table, and some are missing; sequencing was by immunoSEQ multiplex PCR. The sample lists about 220,000 clones, about three fifths occurring once. The treatment was: oral pan-JAK inhibitor, 5-10 mg twice daily. This specimen consisted of CD4+ T cells sorted from blood, obtained at week 4, from a patient treated with tofacitinib. The genes are TRBV7-2 and TRBJ2-5, with 11 nucleotides matching TRBD2. This TCR derives from a human donor with alopecia areata. CDR3 sequence: CASSYRGLAVAGGSQYF. CDR3 bases: TGTGCCAGCAGCTACCGCGGACTAGCGGTAGCGGGGGGGTCCCAGTACTTC.